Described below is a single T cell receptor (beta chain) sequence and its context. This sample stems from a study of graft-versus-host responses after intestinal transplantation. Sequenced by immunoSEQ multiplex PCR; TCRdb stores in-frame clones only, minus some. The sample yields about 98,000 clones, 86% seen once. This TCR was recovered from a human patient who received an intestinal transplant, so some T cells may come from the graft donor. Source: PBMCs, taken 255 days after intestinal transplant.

For the CDR3, the DNA is TGCGCCAGCAGCTTGGGGGCCACGGGAGAGCAGTACTTC. Translated: CASSLGATGEQYF. The V and J genes are TRBV5-1 and TRBJ2-7; D possibly corresponds to TRBD2 (5 bases). From germline, CDR1 is SGHRS and CDR2 YFSETQ. V was trimmed by 0 bases and J by 7 bases, leaving 11 bases between them. The CDR3 extends over 13 amino acids.